These 8 T cell receptor beta chains were all obtained from the same sample, sequenced in a study of blood T cell repertoires in COVID-19. The data were produced by immunoSEQ multiplex PCR, yet TCRdb's version contains in-frame clones alone and is incomplete. The data contain approximately 220,000 clones, 83% of them singletons. The sample consisted of PBMCs or T cells enriched from blood (not recorded which). These receptors all stem from a woman aged 40 to 50 who had been exposed to COVID-19.

Here the CDR3 reads CASSDRRLLNTEAFF. As DNA, the CDR3 is TGTGCCAGCAGCGACAGGCGGCTCCTGAACACTGAAGCTTTCTTT. The genes are TRBV5-4 and TRBJ1-1, with a possible D match to TRBD1 (6 bases). Germline CDR1 and CDR2: SGHNT and YYREEE (reference sequence). Trimming cost V 4 bases and J 0 bases, with 13 bases left between them. The CDR3 has 15 residues.

The V gene is TRBV28, the J gene TRBJ2-7; D not resolved. The CDR3 is 14 amino acids. The germline CDR1 and CDR2 sequences are MDHEN and SYDVKM. V was clipped by 2 bases and J by 0 bases, with 8 bases between them. CDR3 nucleotides: TGTGCCAGCAGTTTAACAGTCCTCTCCTACGAGCAGTACTTC. Its translation: CASSLTVLSYEQYF.

This clone was recorded many times. The chain is built from TRBV9 and TRBJ2-1; TRBD1 agrees at 11 bases. The ends lost 4 bases at V and 7 bases at J; junction bases unmatched: 7. CDR3 size: 15 residues. Per germline, CDR1 SGDLS and CDR2 YYNGEE. The DNA for the CDR3 is TGTGCCAGCAGCCCGGGGGACAGGGGGAGGAATGAGCAGTTCTTC. This sequence encodes CASSPGDRGRNEQFF.

This clone was recorded a few times. V is TRBV11-2 and J is TRBJ2-1, with D perhaps matching TRBD2 (5 bases). The CDR3 is 13 amino acids. Trimming shortened V by 4 bases and J by 4 bases, and 8 bases separated the two germline ends. Germline V gene sequence: CDR1 SGHAT, CDR2 FQNNGV. The CDR3, as DNA: TGTGCCAGCAGCTGGGGAGCTTACAATGAGCAGTTCTTC. It encodes CASSWGAYNEQFF.

This clone has at least ten counts. The chain couples TRBV7-3 to TRBJ2-5, with D maybe TRBD1 (6 bases). Germline assignment: CDR1 SGHTA and CDR2 FQGTGA. V shed 4 bases and J shed 4 bases, with 16 bases lying between them. This CDR3 comprises 15 residues. CDR3 bases: TGTGCCAGCAGCTCCTTGACAGGATACTTAGAGACCCAGTACTTC. Amino acids: CASSSLTGYLETQYF.

This clone was seen a handful of times. The chain joins TRBV4-2 to TRBJ1-3; D is uncertain. This CDR3 contains 15 residues. The germline gives CDR1 LGHNA, CDR2 YNFKEQ. V gave up 0 bases and J gave up 0 bases, with 6 bases separating them. In DNA form, the CDR3 reads TGTGCCAGCAGCCAAGAGGGCAGCTCTGGAAACACCATATATTTT. It is translated as CASSQEGSSGNTIYF.

The V gene is TRBV6-2 or TRBV6-3, the J gene TRBJ2-1; 14 bases fit TRBD2. CDR1 MNHEY and CDR2 SVGEGT come from the germline V gene. The ends lost 0 bases at V and 5 bases at J; junction bases unmatched: 9. The CDR3 contains 19 residues. Here the CDR3 reads CASSYSAVRLAGGDNEQFF. The CDR3 nucleotides are TGTGCCAGCAGTTACTCGGCGGTGAGACTAGCGGGGGGGGACAATGAGCAGTTCTTC.

This chain connects TRBV19 to TRBJ1-5, with a tentative D call TRBD1 (5 bases). The CDR3 totals 14 residues. V gave up 9 bases and J gave up 7 bases, with 19 bases separating them. CDR1 LNHDA and CDR2 SQIVND come from the germline V gene (reference sequence). CDR3 sequence: CASDSIGVGQPQHF. The CDR3 DNA sequence: TGTGCCAGCGACTCTATAGGGGTAGGCCAGCCCCAGCATTTT.